This T cell receptor beta chain is from a study of blood T cell repertoires in COVID-19. Study-wide context: Sources were T cells, B-cell-depleted T cells, or PBMCs; the material itself was cDNA or gDNA.

Using immunoSEQ multiplex PCR, the repertoire was profiled, and TCRdb retains in-frame clones only, with some absent. The sample has roughly 120,000 clones, over 70% seen once. Germline-derived CDR1 and CDR2 are SGHRS and YFSETQ. Trimming stripped 0 bases from V and 1 base from J, with 10 bases between. The CDR3 sequence is 15 residues long. This chain connects TRBV5-1 to TRBJ1-2; D gene ambiguous. The material sequenced was peripheral blood. The source of this sequence is a man aged 45-65 years with acute or convalescent COVID-19. The CDR3 DNA is TGCGCCAGCAGCTTGGGTCAGATCTTTAACTATGGCTACACCTTC. This codes for CASSLGQIFNYGYTF.